This T cell receptor (beta chain) was observed in a study of blood T cell repertoires in COVID-19. This CDR3 spans 16 amino acids. Germline V CDR1 and CDR2: SGHTA, FQGNSA. J gave up 3 bases and V 5 bases, and 8 bases lay outside the gene matches. Assay used: immunoSEQ multiplex PCR; TCRdb lists only in-frame clones, some missing. Among approximately 300,000 clones listed, about nine tenths were seen once. The TCR sequence derives from a man between 60 and 70 years old who had recovered from COVID-19. The sequenced sample consisted of PBMCs or T cells enriched from blood (not recorded which). The rearrangement joins TRBV7-2 to TRBJ2-2; 8 bases fit TRBD1. CDR3: CASSPNRGTDTGELFF. The CDR3 nucleotides are TGTGCCAGCAGCCCTAACAGGGGGACGGACACCGGGGAGCTGTTTTTT.